This T cell receptor beta chain stems from a study of T cell repertoires in cytomegalovirus infection (dated by TCRdb to about 2019). Notes on the research overall: The HLA type of each donor mattered for the analysis, because public TCR beta signatures pointed to carriage of CMV infection along with the matching HLA type.

In this sample, this clonotype turned up many times. Which antigen it targets is not known. No much larger clone is present one base from it, and per-base qualities are unavailable. Instrument on record: Illumina HiSeq 1500. TCRdb passed the public sequencing reads through fastp at Q25 and MiXCR, retaining productive beta sequences. Under each unique CDR3 protein, matching rows form one entry showing the most common genes and DNA. The sample includes about 180,000 distinct CDR3 sequences, with about 15% observed a single time. The ten top clones hold roughly 27% of the sample. V and J are truncated by 1 base and 0 bases respectively, leaving an intervening sequence of 3 bases. Taken from the germline V gene (reference sequence), the CDR1 and CDR2 loops are SEHNR and FQNEAQ. The CDR3 spans 14 residues, from the cysteine through the phenylalanine. CDR3 DNA is the only sequence kept; it has 42 bases, read in frame from the first base.

The investigation overall reported the following: The ex vivo response was dominated by HLA-C-restricted CMV-specific TCR beta clonotypes, which also provided the single most frequent clonotype in two of eight donors. Carriers of CMV infection plus the relevant HLA type were discriminated by the cumulative frequency of public TCR beta family members in the study cohort and in an independent roughly 400-donor cohort.

Specimen: PBMCs. This TCR derives from a human donor in good health (CMV status not recorded). Some clones in this sample may be carry-over from other donors' samples. The sequence joins TRBV7-9 to TRBJ1-4; confidence is insufficient to name the D gene. CDR3 reads: CASSLEATNEKLFF. The bases read TGTGCCAGCAGCTTAGAGGCAACTAATGAAAAACTGTTTTTT.